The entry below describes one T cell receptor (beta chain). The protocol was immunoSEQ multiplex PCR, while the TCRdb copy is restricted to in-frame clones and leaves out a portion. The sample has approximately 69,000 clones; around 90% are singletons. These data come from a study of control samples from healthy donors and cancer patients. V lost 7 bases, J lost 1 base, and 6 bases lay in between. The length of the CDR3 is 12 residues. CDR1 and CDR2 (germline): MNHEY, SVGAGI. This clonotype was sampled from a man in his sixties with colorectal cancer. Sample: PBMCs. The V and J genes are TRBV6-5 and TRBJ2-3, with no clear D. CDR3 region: CASIHGTDTQYF. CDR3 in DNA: TGTGCCAGCATCCACGGCACAGATACGCAGTATTTT.